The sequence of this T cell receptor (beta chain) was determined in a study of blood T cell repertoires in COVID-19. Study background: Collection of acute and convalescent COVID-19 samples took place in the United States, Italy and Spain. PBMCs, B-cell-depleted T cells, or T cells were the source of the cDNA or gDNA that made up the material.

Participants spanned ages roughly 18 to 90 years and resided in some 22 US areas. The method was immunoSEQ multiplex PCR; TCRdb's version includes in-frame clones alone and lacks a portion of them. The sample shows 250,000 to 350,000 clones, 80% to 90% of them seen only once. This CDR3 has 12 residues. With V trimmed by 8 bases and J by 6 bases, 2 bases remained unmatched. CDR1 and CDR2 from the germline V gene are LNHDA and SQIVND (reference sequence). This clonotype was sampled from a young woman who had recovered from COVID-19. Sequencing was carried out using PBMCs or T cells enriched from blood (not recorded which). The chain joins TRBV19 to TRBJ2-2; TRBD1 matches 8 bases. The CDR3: CASPGGPGELFF. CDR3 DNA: TGTGCCAGTCCAGGGGGCCCCGGGGAGCTGTTTTTT.